This T cell receptor (beta chain) is drawn from a study of shared clonotypes between healthy human individuals. The germline V and J ends were trimmed by 0 bases and 0 bases, with 14 bases remaining between them. The CDR3 has 17 residues. Germline V gene data show CDR1 as LNHNV and CDR2 as YYDKDF (reference sequence). The assay ran at deep level. Using immunoSEQ multiplex PCR, the repertoire was profiled, and TCRdb retains in-frame clones only, with some absent. The sample carries about 2.4 million clones, 90% to 95% recorded once. With regard to this clone: Its antigen is undetermined.

Study-level results: Clonotype sharing among donors was thought likely to change with sequencing depth. Genetic and exposure-history diversity was limited by the small donor number. All-four-donor shared clonotypes had higher generation probabilities than non-shared clonotypes did.

The J gene is TRBJ1-1, the V gene TRBV15, with D hard to call. The clonotype was recovered from a man younger than 35 in good health. Sequenced sample: naive CD4+ T cells sorted from blood. Subset noted: CD45RA+ positively selected. This CDR3 reads CATSRDPPGGMNTEAFF. CDR3 nucleotide sequence: TGTGCCACCAGCAGAGATCCCCCAGGAGGGATGAACACTGAAGCTTTCTTT.